A selection of T cell receptor beta chains follows, all from one sample in a study of spatial heterogeneity in lung cancer. TCRdb passed the 5' RACE reads through MiXCR, listing each CDR3 protein once. The table shows around 110,000 distinct CDR3 sequences, with more than 10% occurring only once. Sequencing was performed on PBMCs, taken at follow-up. These receptors all come from a male donor with early-stage non-small cell lung cancer. CDR3s include the opening cysteine and the closing phenylalanine or tryptophan. A D gene is named only where the DNA matches it firmly. Part of the rows lack a size; the others show once, few, many or a class for expanded clones.

v_gene	d_gene	abundance	j_gene	CDR3aa	CDR3nt
TRBV7-2	.	many	TRBJ1-5	CASSLALTGNQPQHF	TGTGCCAGCAGCTTAGCCCTGACGGGGAATCAGCCCCAGCATTTT
TRBV10-3	.	.	TRBJ2-6	CAIRDSHSGANVLTF	TGTGCCATCAGGGACAGCCATTCTGGGGCCAACGTCCTGACTTTC
TRBV7-2	.	many	TRBJ2-3	CASSLVLGAPDTQYF	TGTGCCAGCAGCTTAGTCCTCGGGGCTCCAGATACGCAGTATTTT
TRBV28	.	few	TRBJ2-7	CASSLNSPHEQYF	TGTGCCAGCAGTTTAAATTCCCCCCACGAGCAGTACTTC
TRBV5-5	TRBD1	few	TRBJ1-1	CASSFGQGNTEAFF	TGTGCCAGCAGCTTCGGACAGGGCAACACTGAAGCTTTCTTT
TRBV7-8	TRBD1	few	TRBJ1-3	CASSPRTGGDTGNTIYF	TGTGCCAGCAGCCCGCGGACAGGGGGCGATACTGGAAACACCATATATTTT
TRBV11-2	.	few	TRBJ2-5	CASSFGQYETQYF	TGTGCCAGCAGCTTCGGCCAGTACGAGACCCAGTACTTC
TRBV11-2	.	.	TRBJ2-7	CASSFGQIYEQYF	TGTGCCAGCAGCTTCGGCCAGATCTACGAGCAGTACTTC
TRBV4-1	TRBD1	many	TRBJ1-2	CASSQDSVGTGYGYTF	TGCGCCAGCAGCCAAGATTCGGTCGGGACAGGCTATGGCTACACCTTC
TRBV2	.	.	TRBJ1-5	CASSVSGGGNQPQHF	TGTGCCAGCAGTGTTTCCGGGGGCGGCAATCAGCCCCAGCATTTT
TRBV29-1	.	.	TRBJ2-1	CTVARSGNRNEQFF	TGCACCGTAGCCAGGTCGGGGAACCGCAATGAGCAGTTCTTC
TRBV4-3	.	.	TRBJ1-3	CASSQVRNSGNTIYF	TGCGCCAGCAGCCAAGTGCGGAACTCTGGAAACACCATATATTTT
TRBV7-2	.	many	TRBJ1-3	CASSLVSIYGNTIYF	TGTGCCAGCAGCTTAGTGTCTATCTATGGAAACACCATATATTTT
TRBV29-1	.	few	TRBJ1-4	CSVGGLATNEKLFF	TGCAGCGTTGGAGGCCTCGCAACTAATGAAAAACTGTTTTTT
TRBV20-1	.	many	TRBJ2-3	CSAVIGEVDTQYF	TGCAGTGCGGTGATAGGAGAGGTGGATACGCAGTATTTT
TRBV6-1	.	few	TRBJ2-5	CASSWLGGGQETQYF	TGTGCCAGCAGCTGGCTGGGGGGAGGTCAAGAGACCCAGTACTTC
TRBV9	TRBD1	.	TRBJ1-2	CASTKSGQEFYGYTF	TGTGCCAGCACCAAATCGGGACAGGAATTCTATGGCTACACCTTC
TRBV4-3	.	few	TRBJ2-1	CASSQEVYNEQFF	TGCGCCAGCAGCCAAGAGGTCTACAATGAGCAGTTCTTC
TRBV12-3/TRBV12-4	TRBD1	.	TRBJ1-2	CASSLAGGGYGYTF	TGTGCCAGCAGTTTAGCAGGGGGCGGTTATGGCTACACCTTC
TRBV20-1	.	.	TRBJ2-3	CSAATGEKTDTQYF	TGCAGTGCTGCGACGGGAGAGAAGACAGATACGCAGTATTTT